This passage covers 8 T cell receptor beta chains from one sample sequenced in a study of sequential checkpoint blockade in melanoma. Regarding treatment: randomized to nivolumab then ipilimumab (arm A) or the reverse (arm B). Clones were read by immunoSEQ multiplex PCR, and TCRdb kept only the in-frame ones, dropping some. The top ten hold around 26% of the sample, which has fewer than 25,000 clones, around 75% seen once. This material consisted of CD8+ T cells sorted from blood (inferred from file names), taken from a patient given nivolumab and ipilimumab in sequence. The source of these receptors is a human donor with melanoma.

The rearrangement joins TRBV4-2 to TRBJ2-7; D might be TRBD1 (5 bases). V was trimmed by 0 bases and J by 4 bases, leaving 13 bases between them. The CDR3 spans 15 residues. Germline CDR1 LGHNA, CDR2 YNFKEQ. CDR3 in DNA: TGTGCCAGCAGCCAAGATAGGGGCTTTCCGTACGAGCAGTACTTC. It specifies CASSQDRGFPYEQYF.

The V and J genes are TRBV7-2 and TRBJ2-5, with D unclear. The germline CDR1 and CDR2 sequences are SGHTA and FQGNSA. Between the trimmed V and J ends, which lost 5 bases and 1 base, there was a span of 5 bases. There are 12 residues in the CDR3. The DNA for the CDR3 is TGTGCCAGCAGCCCAGGCCAAGAGACCCAGTACTTC. Translated: CASSPGQETQYF.

This chain links TRBV5-6 with TRBJ2-6; the match to TRBD1 covers 10 bases. The V gene's germline CDR1 is SGHDT and CDR2 YYEEEE. The CDR3 sequence is 16 residues long. V was clipped by 4 bases and J by 3 bases; unmatched bases: 4. This chain's CDR3 is CASSGGQGFGANVLTF. The DNA of the CDR3 is TGTGCCAGCAGCGGGGGACAGGGGTTTGGGGCCAACGTCCTGACTTTC.

This chain connects TRBV27 to TRBJ1-5, with no clear D. V lost 5 bases, J lost 6 bases, and 14 bases lay in between. Looked up from germline, CDR1 is MNHEY and CDR2 is SMNVEV (reference sequence). This CDR3 comprises 14 residues. Written as DNA, the CDR3 is TGTGCCAGCAGTGTCTTAGCTGGTGGTCAGCCCCAGCATTTT. This sequence encodes CASSVLAGGQPQHF.

The chain has TRBV6-1 and TRBJ2-7; D not resolved. CDR3 length equals 12 residues. Trimming pared 4 bases from V and 6 bases from J, leaving 10 bases between. In germline, CDR1 is MNHNS, CDR2 SASEGT. In nucleotides, the CDR3 is TGTGCCAGCAGTGGCCCTAGAGCCGAGCAGTACTTC. It specifies CASSGPRAEQYF.

The chain employs TRBV11-2 and TRBJ2-7; 10 nucleotides agree with TRBD1. Germline assignment: CDR1 SGHAT and CDR2 FQNNGV. CDR3 size: 15 residues. J gave up 2 bases and V 2 bases, and 3 bases lay outside the gene matches. The CDR3 DNA reads TGTGCCAGCAGCTTATCCGGGACAGGGGCCTACGAGCAGTACTTC. Amino acids: CASSLSGTGAYEQYF.

The count of this clone is one. The chain couples TRBV19 to TRBJ2-1; 7 nucleotides agree with TRBD2. V gave up 1 base and J gave up 4 bases; unmatched junction bases: 4. CDR1 and CDR2 from the germline V gene are LNHDA and SQIVND (reference sequence). The CDR3 is made up of 15 amino acids. Here the CDR3 DNA reads TGTGCCAGTAGTATAGTCCCGGGACTATACAATGAGCAGTTCTTC. Amino acids: CASSIVPGLYNEQFF.

This clone was observed a single time. J is TRBJ2-2 and V is TRBV6-5; TRBD1 aligns across 7 bases. The trim removed 2 bases at V and 4 bases at J, leaving 7 bases unmatched. The germline V gene has CDR1 MNHEY and CDR2 SVGAGI. There are 16 residues in the CDR3. CDR3 residues: CASSYIPGQSTGELFF. The CDR3 coding sequence is TGTGCCAGCAGTTACATACCGGGACAGAGCACCGGGGAGCTGTTTTTT.